This passage covers 19 T cell receptor beta chains from one sample sequenced in a study of human T cells and chemical hapten exposure. TCRdb re-analysed the RACE reads in MiXCR, keeping a single row per CDR3 protein. The sample yields fewer than 300,000 distinct CDR3 sequences, about 8.6% seen once. This sample's time point: pre-sensitization, week 0. The treatment: therapeutic diphenylcyclopropenone sensitization with weekly scalp DPC. The sample was whole blood, taken in connection with sensitization to the hapten diphenylcyclopropenone (DPC). The receptors originated from a woman aged 35 to 49 with alopecia areata. Some clones in this sample may be carry-over from other donors' samples.

This clonotype came up many times. The J gene is TRBJ1-1, the V gene TRBV6-5; D not certain. From germline, CDR1 is MNHEY and CDR2 SVGAGI. V lost 6 bases and J lost 3, with 11 bases in between. This CDR3 has 13 residues. CDR3 in DNA: TGTGCCAGCAGCCGACAATGGGACACTGAAGCTTTCTTT. Translation: CASSRQWDTEAFF.

The sample holds a few counts of this clonotype. This chain joins TRBV29-1 and TRBJ2-5, with 10 positions matching TRBD1. CDR3 length: 13 amino acids. J was trimmed by 6 bases and V by 6 bases; bases with no gene match: 7. Germline CDR1 reads SQVTM; CDR2 reads ANQGSEA. The CDR3 nucleotides read TGCAGCGTAGGGACAGGGGAAGGAAAGACCCAGTACTTC. Its translation: CSVGTGEGKTQYF. Full variable domain (remainder filled in from reference TRBV29-1 and TRBJ2-5): SAVISQKPSRDICQRGTSLTIQCQVDSQVTMMFWYRQQPGQSLTLIATANQGSEATYESGFVIDKFPISRPNLTFSTLTVSNMSPEDSSIYLCSVGTGEGKTQYFGPGTRLLVL.

This clonotype was picked up many times. The CDR3 reads CASTITGSHQPQHF. The CDR3 nucleotides are TGTGCCAGCACTATAACAGGCTCCCATCAGCCCCAGCATTTT. The chain uses TRBV28 and TRBJ1-5, with D possibly being TRBD1 (5 bases). Looked up from germline, CDR1 is MDHEN and CDR2 is SYDVKM. The V end lost 7 bases, the J end lost 5 bases, and 15 bases lay between the germline ends. This CDR3 is 14 amino acids long.

The chain has TRBV9 and TRBJ2-2; 11 bases fit TRBD2. The CDR3 runs 16 residues. Losses at the gene ends were 3 bases for V and 3 bases for J; bases not matched to a gene: 4. From germline, CDR1 is SGDLS and CDR2 YYNGEE. The CDR3 sequence: CASSGTSGLYTGELFF. CDR3 coding DNA: TGTGCCAGCAGCGGGACTAGCGGGCTGTACACCGGGGAGCTGTTTTTT.

This clonotype has only a few counts. This chain connects TRBV20-1 to TRBJ1-1; 8 nucleotides line up with TRBD1. Germline values: CDR1 DFQATT, CDR2 SNEGSKA (reference sequence). The CDR3 loop spans 14 amino acids. The ends lost 3 bases at V and 8 bases at J; junction bases unmatched: 11. CDR3 nucleotides: TGCAGTGCTAGGGGAGACAGGGGATCACTGGAAGCTTTCTTT. Its translation: CSARGDRGSLEAFF.

The table lists this clonotype with many counts. The genes are TRBV27 and TRBJ1-1; D gene ambiguous. The V gene lost 3 bases and the J gene lost 0 bases, with 14 bases spanning the gap. This CDR3 has 16 residues. Germline loops: CDR1 MNHEY, CDR2 SMNVEV (reference sequence). As DNA, the CDR3 is TGTGCCAGCAGTTTGAGCTGGAGGGAGATGAACACTGAAGCTTTCTTT. It is translated as CASSLSWREMNTEAFF.

The rearrangement uses TRBV10-3 and TRBJ2-7; TRBD2 matches at 7 bases. The CDR3 runs to 12 residues. V gave up 11 bases and J gave up 5 bases; unmatched junction bases: 9. Germline V gene lookup returns CDR1 ENHRY and CDR2 SYGVKD. CDR3 sequence reads: CAARGGRNEQYF. CDR3 in DNA: TGTGCCGCCCGCGGGGGTAGGAACGAGCAGTACTTC.

This clonotype has just a few counts. CDR3 sequence reads: CASSRIPGTANTEAFF. Written as DNA, the CDR3 is TGTGCCAGCAGCCGAATCCCCGGGACGGCGAACACTGAAGCTTTCTTT. V gene TRBV7-6 combines with J gene TRBJ1-1, with a weak D call TRBD1 (5 bases). The V gene lost 5 bases and the J gene lost 1 base, with 17 bases spanning the gap. This CDR3 is 16 amino acids long. Germline V gene sequence: CDR1 SGHVS, CDR2 FNYEAQ.

This clonotype was counted between two and nine times. The V and J genes are TRBV5-1 and TRBJ2-1, with D uncertain. The CDR3 runs 14 residues. Germline V gene sequence: CDR1 SGHRS, CDR2 YFSETQ. Trimming took 5 bases from V and 0 from J, leaving 9 bases between them. The CDR3 loop reads CASRVAASYNEQFF. CDR3 DNA: TGCGCCAGCAGGGTCGCGGCCTCCTACAATGAGCAGTTCTTC.

This clonotype was counted a few times. The V call is TRBV12-3 or TRBV12-4, the J call TRBJ1-1, with D perhaps TRBD1 (5 bases). This CDR3 spans 16 amino acids. The germline V and J ends were trimmed by 2 bases and 0 bases, with 13 bases remaining between them. CDR3 residues: CASSLMIGALNTEAFF. CDR3 sequence (DNA): TGTGCCAGCAGTTTAATGATAGGGGCGCTGAACACTGAAGCTTTCTTT.

The gene calls are TRBV28 and TRBJ2-4, with D perhaps TRBD2 (5 bases). This CDR3 contains 15 residues. Germline V CDR1 and CDR2: MDHEN, SYDVKM. V lost 8 bases and J lost 0, with 14 bases in between. As DNA, the CDR3 is TGTGCCAGCTCAAACTCGGGATTAGCCAAAAACATTCAGTACTTC. This gives the protein CASSNSGLAKNIQYF.

The chain recombines TRBV4-1 with TRBJ2-7, with 7 bases that match TRBD2. Per the germline V gene, CDR1 is MGHRA and CDR2 is YSYEKL. CDR3 length: 14 amino acids. The V segment lost 6 bases and the J segment 2 bases; nucleotides outside the gene matches: 7. The CDR3 sequence is CASSRLTSAYEQYF. Written as DNA, the CDR3 is TGCGCCAGCAGTCGCCTTACTAGCGCCTACGAGCAGTACTTC.

This clonotype was seen at least ten times. This sequence joins TRBV5-5 and TRBJ1-2; 7 bases align to TRBD1. V was clipped by 3 bases and J by 7 bases; unmatched bases: 12. Germline-derived CDR1 and CDR2 are SGHKS and YYEKEE (reference sequence). The CDR3 is made up of 15 amino acids. CDR3 in amino acids: CASSSLRQGIRGYTF. For the CDR3, the DNA is TGTGCCAGCAGCTCCCTCAGACAGGGAATACGTGGCTACACCTTC. The whole variable domain, filled in from reference TRBV5-5 and TRBJ1-2, reads DAGVTQSPTHLIKTRGQQVTLRCSPISGHKSVSWYQQVLGQGPQFIFQYYEKEERGRGNFPDRFSARQFPNYSSELNVNALLLGDSALYLCASSSLRQGIRGYTFGSGTRLTVV.

This clonotype appeared many times. The chain carries TRBV24-1 and TRBJ2-2; TRBD2 matches 13 bases. V lost 4 bases, J lost 4 bases, and 8 bases stayed unmatched. Germline CDR1 is KGHDR and CDR2 is SFDVKD. The CDR3 consists of 18 residues. The CDR3 reads CATSDVGTSGIGTGELFF. The CDR3 nucleotides are TGTGCCACCAGTGACGTCGGGACTAGCGGGATCGGCACCGGGGAGCTGTTTTTT.

The rearrangement links TRBV7-9 to TRBJ2-7, with no clear D. With 3 bases removed from V and 9 bases from J, the gap between germline ends came to 15 bases. Germline V CDR1 and CDR2: SEHNR, FQNEAQ (reference sequence). The CDR3 spans 13 residues. The CDR3 spells CASSFAQLRAQYF. DNA of the CDR3: TGTGCCAGCAGCTTTGCGCAGCTTCGCGCGCAGTACTTC. The full variable domain, rest sourced from reference TRBV7-9 and TRBJ2-7, is DTGVSQNPRHKITKRGQNVTFRCDPISEHNRLYWYRQTLGQGPEFLTYFQNEAQLEKSRLLSDRFSAERPKGSFSTLEIQRTEQGDSAMYLCASSFAQLRAQYFGPGTRLTVT.

V is TRBV10-3 and J is TRBJ1-1; a weak D match, TRBD1 (6 bases). Trimming removed 0 bases from V and 11 bases from J, with 16 bases in between. Germline-derived CDR1 and CDR2 are ENHRY and SYGVKD. This CDR3 is 14 amino acids long. In DNA form, the CDR3 reads TGTGCCATCAGTGAGTCGACATCGACAGGTGAGGCTTTCTTT. Encoded protein: CAISESTSTGEAFF.

The chain uses TRBV19 and TRBJ2-2, with D possibly being TRBD1 (6 bases). Trimming took 3 bases from V and 0 from J, leaving 8 bases between them. CDR3 length equals 15 residues. CDR1 and CDR2 from the germline V gene are LNHDA and SQIVND (reference sequence). The CDR3 protein is CASSIRTANTGELFF. The CDR3 region has the DNA TGTGCCAGTAGTATTAGGACAGCGAACACCGGGGAGCTGTTTTTT.

The genes are TRBV6-5 and TRBJ1-2, with 8 bases aligning to TRBD1. Per the germline V gene, CDR1 is MNHEY and CDR2 is SVGAGI. This CDR3 is 15 amino acids long. V shed 0 bases, J shed 4 bases, and the junction held 4 bases outside the gene matches. CDR3 loop: CASSYSPTGGYGYTF. Here the CDR3 DNA reads TGTGCCAGCAGTTACTCGCCCACAGGGGGCTATGGCTACACCTTC.

The sample holds many counts of this clonotype. The chain uses TRBV6-2 or TRBV6-3 and TRBJ1-2; D uncertain. Trimming took 11 bases from V and 1 from J, leaving 17 bases between them. Germline V gives CDR1 MNHEY, CDR2 SVGEGT. The CDR3 runs 14 residues. The CDR3 nucleotides read TGTGCCGGACGTGGGTCAGGAGATAACTATGGCTACACCTTC. Amino acids: CAGRGSGDNYGYTF.